This note documents a single TCR beta chain sequence. Germline V gives CDR1 MDHEN, CDR2 SYDVKM. The CDR3 has 17 amino acids. V trimming: 2 bases; J trimming: 3 bases; junction bases outside the gene matches: 6. This sample was taken from a study of OX40 agonist ivuxolimab in advanced cancers. Method: immunoSEQ multiplex PCR; TCRdb's copy keeps in-frame clones and lacks some. The top ten hold around 2.8% of the sample, which has fewer than 75,000 clones, about 87% seen once. The chain carries TRBV28 and TRBJ2-6; 8 bases are shared with TRBD1. The TCR was taken from an adult with an advanced solid tumor such as melanoma, head and neck, liver or kidney cancer. The starting material was CD4+ or CD8+ T cells sorted from blood, obtained in a trial of the OX40 agonist ivuxolimab. In nucleotides, the CDR3 is TGTGCCAGCAGTTTACCTGACAGGGGTGGTGGGGCCAACGTCCTGACTTTC. Translated, it gives CASSLPDRGGGANVLTF.